Sequencing of this TCR beta chain was carried out in a study of cytomegalovirus exposure and HLA in healthy donors. The table lists this clone with a few counts. Its antigen remains unknown. Other DNA sequences in this sample translate to the same CDR3. The PCR employed 60 Vbeta primers together with 13 Jbeta primers. This table comes from immunoSEQ multiplex PCR, and its TCRdb copy is limited to in-frame clones, with some not included. The data contain approximately 160,000 clones, more than 60% of them singletons. Study observations and caveats: Sequencing likely produced, as an artifact, a cluster of highly shared sequence variants. The classifier was said to identify cytomegalovirus status with high specificity and sensitivity.

In germline, CDR1 is SGDLS, CDR2 YYNGEE. V lost 0 bases and J 0 bases, leaving 9 bases between the germline ends. The CDR3 sequence is 15 residues long. The receptor was isolated from a male donor in good health and CMV-seronegative. Sequencing input: PBMCs. The chain carries TRBV9 and TRBJ1-1; possible D gene TRBD1, 5 bases. Here the CDR3 reads CASSVEWGMNTEAFF. The DNA of the CDR3 is TGTGCCAGCAGCGTAGAATGGGGCATGAACACTGAAGCTTTCTTT.